A single sample gave rise to the 24 T cell receptor beta chains below, sequenced in a study of T cells after yellow fever vaccination. TCRdb recomputed calls from the 5' RACE reads with MiXCR, one row per CDR3 protein. The repertoire holds 450,000 to 600,000 distinct CDR3 sequences, with 13% as singletons. Sequencing was performed on PBMCs, taken on the day of the yellow fever booster vaccination. These receptors all come from a young man who received the YFV17D yellow fever vaccine.

The V gene is TRBV5-1, the J gene TRBJ2-3; D is uncertain. V was trimmed by 4 bases and J by 2 bases, leaving 8 bases between them. Germline V gene sequence: CDR1 SGHRS, CDR2 YFSETQ. The CDR3 contains 13 residues. The CDR3 region has the DNA TGCGCCAGCAGCACCATGGACACAGATACGCAGTATTTT. This codes for CASSTMDTDTQYF.

The sample holds a few counts of this clonotype. The chain joins TRBV12-3 or TRBV12-4 to TRBJ2-7; TRBD1 matches at 7 bases. The CDR3 totals 16 residues. The J segment lost 8 bases and the V segment lost 4 bases, leaving 17 bases of the junction unmatched. CDR3 DNA: TGTGCCAGCAGTTCAGCCTACAGGACAGGTATAGGGAAGCAGTACTTC. It is translated as CASSSAYRTGIGKQYF.

This clonotype showed up just once. The chain couples TRBV11-2 to TRBJ2-3; 9 bases are shared with TRBD2. The J segment lost 3 bases and the V segment lost 5 bases, leaving 9 bases of the junction unmatched. The germline V gene encodes CDR1 SGHAT and CDR2 FQNNGV. This CDR3 contains 16 residues. The CDR3 coding sequence is TGTGCCAGCAGCACCCGGACTAGCGTAGGAACAGATACGCAGTATTTT. It is translated as CASSTRTSVGTDTQYF.

The J gene is TRBJ2-7, the V gene TRBV7-2, with TRBD2 as a possible D gene (5 bases). This CDR3 has 13 residues. With 4 bases removed from V and 8 bases from J, the gap between germline ends came to 15 bases. Germline V CDR1 and CDR2: SGHTA, FQGNSA. The CDR3 is CASSSFEGAKQYF. The CDR3 nucleotides read TGTGCCAGCAGCTCCTTCGAGGGCGCGAAGCAGTACTTC.

This clonotype was recorded a few times. The chain uses TRBV4-3 and TRBJ2-7; TRBD2 aligns across 10 bases. The CDR3 consists of 15 residues. Unmatched junction bases numbered 7, after V lost 3 bases and J lost 5 bases. Germline CDR1 LGHNA, CDR2 YSLEER. The CDR3 sequence is CASSHSTSGFDEQYF. The CDR3 DNA reads as TGCGCCAGCAGCCATTCGACTAGCGGGTTCGACGAGCAGTACTTC.

Ten or more counts support this clonotype. This rearrangement joins TRBV5-1 to TRBJ2-5; tentatively, D is TRBD1 or TRBD2 (7 bases each). Trimming shortened V by 4 bases and J by 5 bases, and 9 bases separated the two germline ends. The germline V gene has CDR1 SGHRS and CDR2 YFSETQ. This CDR3 is built from 12 residues. DNA of the CDR3: TGCGCCAGCAGCCAGGGGGGGGAGACCCAGTACTTC. Encoded protein: CASSQGGETQYF.

This clonotype came up a few times. In DNA form, the CDR3 reads TGTGCCAGCAGTTTAAGCTCGGGTGGCAGCCAATTGCAGTATTTT. Amino acids: CASSLSSGGSQLQYF. V and J are TRBV28 and TRBJ2-3; no clear D gene. The CDR3 length is 15 residues. Germline CDR1 is MDHEN and CDR2 is SYDVKM. Trimming cost V 2 bases and J 11 bases, with 20 bases left between them.

V gene TRBV4-2 combines with J gene TRBJ2-5; the D is unclear. The V gene's germline CDR1 is LGHNA and CDR2 YNFKEQ. The CDR3 is made up of 14 amino acids. V lost 1 base and J lost 1, with 7 bases in between. This CDR3 reads CASSQVRIQETQYF. CDR3 DNA: TGTGCCAGCAGCCAAGTGAGGATCCAAGAGACCCAGTACTTC.

V usage is TRBV9 and J usage is TRBJ2-1; the D gene is possibly TRBD1 (5 bases). Germline CDR1 is SGDLS and CDR2 is YYNGEE. The CDR3 is 17 residues long. V lost 3 bases, J lost 5 bases, and 21 bases lay in between. DNA for the CDR3: TGTGCCAGCAGCGCACCCATTAGGGGCCTAAAGAACAATGAGCAGTTCTTC. The encoded protein is CASSAPIRGLKNNEQFF.

The V gene is TRBV28, the J gene TRBJ1-2, with 7 bases aligning to TRBD1. This CDR3 has 13 residues. Germline trimming cut 7 bases from V and 4 bases from J; bases unmatched to any gene: 6. Per germline, CDR1 MDHEN and CDR2 SYDVKM. The CDR3 DNA reads TGTGCCAGCACCAGAGGGGGCAGCTATGGCTACACCTTC. The encoded protein is CASTRGGSYGYTF.

The V gene is TRBV4-3, the J gene TRBJ1-2; 9 bases fit TRBD1. V shed 4 bases, J shed 6 bases, and the junction held 6 bases outside the gene matches. The CDR3 has 14 amino acids. The germline CDR1 and CDR2 sequences are LGHNA and YSLEER. The CDR3, as DNA: TGCGCCAGCAGCCGAGACAGGGGGTTGGATGGCTACACCTTC. It specifies CASSRDRGLDGYTF.

This chain connects TRBV18 to TRBJ2-1, with D possibly matching TRBD2 (6 bases). Germline values: CDR1 KGHSH, CDR2 LQKENI. V dropped 2 bases and J dropped 0 bases, with 11 bases sitting between them. CDR3 length: 16 amino acids. The CDR3 region has the DNA TGTGCCAGCTCACCAGGAGGGGCAGGCTCCTACAATGAGCAGTTCTTC. As protein: CASSPGGAGSYNEQFF.

The V call is TRBV12-3 or TRBV12-4, the J call TRBJ2-2; D might be TRBD1 or TRBD2, each matching 5 bases. The length of the CDR3 is 13 residues. V lost 6 bases and J 6 bases, leaving 11 bases between the germline ends. The CDR3, as DNA: TGTGCCAGCAGGACCGGGACGGCCGGGGAGCTGTTTTTT. Translation gives CASRTGTAGELFF.

The J gene is TRBJ2-7, the V gene TRBV10-3; TRBD1 matches at 11 bases. Looked up from germline, CDR1 is ENHRY and CDR2 is SYGVKD. The V gene end was trimmed by 6 bases and the J gene end by 4 bases; junction bases not matched to a gene: 2. CDR3 length equals 13 residues. The CDR3 DNA reads TGTGCCATCAGCGGGACAGGGGGGTACGAGCAGTACTTC. This sequence encodes CAISGTGGYEQYF.

Only a few counts were recorded for this clonotype. V usage is TRBV14 and J usage is TRBJ2-4; D is perhaps TRBD1 (5 bases). V was trimmed by 1 base and J by 3 bases, leaving 16 bases between them. The germline gives CDR1 SGHDN, CDR2 FVKESK. This CDR3 spans 17 amino acids. The CDR3 spells CASSQGTGPTYKNIQYF. DNA of the CDR3: TGTGCCAGCAGCCAAGGTACAGGCCCAACTTACAAAAACATTCAGTACTTC.

The rearrangement joins TRBV13 to TRBJ2-1, with 12 bases lining up with TRBD2. Unmatched junction bases numbered 8, after V lost 5 bases and J lost 0 bases. The CDR3 length is 18 residues. Per germline, CDR1 PRHDT and CDR2 FYEKMQ (reference sequence). This CDR3 reads CASSLTSGRPLSYNEQFF. The CDR3 nucleotides are TGTGCCAGCAGCCTAACTAGCGGGAGGCCTCTCTCCTACAATGAGCAGTTCTTC. Looking up the rest from reference TRBV13 and TRBJ2-1 gives the full variable domain: AAGVIQSPRHLIKEKRETATLKCYPIPRHDTVYWYQQGPGQDPQFLISFYEKMQSDKGSIPDRFSAQQFSDYHSELNMSSLELGDSALYFCASSLTSGRPLSYNEQFFGPGTRLTVL.

V gene TRBV5-1 combines with J gene TRBJ1-1; D gene uncertain. The CDR3 runs to 13 residues. From germline, CDR1 is SGHRS and CDR2 YFSETQ. Trimming cost V 4 bases and J 1 base, with 8 bases left between them. CDR3 bases: TGCGCCAGCAGCGTCGGTTGGAACACTGAAGCTTTCTTT. Translated: CASSVGWNTEAFF.

This clonotype was seen only a few times. V gene TRBV7-9 combines with J gene TRBJ1-4; D is ambiguous. CDR1 is SEHNR and CDR2 is FQNEAQ in the germline V gene (reference sequence). The V and J ends lost 3 bases and 5 bases respectively, with 4 bases between them. The CDR3 is 12 amino acids. This CDR3 is CASSLLNEKLFF. The CDR3 DNA reads TGTGCCAGCAGCTTGTTAAATGAAAAACTGTTTTTT.

The chain recombines TRBV7-2 with TRBJ2-7; tentative D call: TRBD1 (5 bases). This CDR3 region has 14 residues. V gave up 4 bases and J gave up 3 bases, with 13 bases separating them. Germline V CDR1 and CDR2: SGHTA, FQGNSA. The CDR3 loop is CASSWDGQGYEQYF. The CDR3 nucleotides read TGTGCCAGCAGCTGGGATGGGCAGGGCTACGAGCAGTACTTC. The complete variable domain, with remaining parts taken from reference TRBV7-2 and TRBJ2-7, reads GAGVSQSPSNKVTEKGKDVELRCDPISGHTALYWYRQSLGQGLEFLIYFQGNSAPDKSGLPSDRFSAERTGGSVSTLTIQRTQQEDSAVYLCASSWDGQGYEQYFGPGTRLTVT.

V is TRBV5-6 and J is TRBJ2-1, with 7 bases fitting TRBD2. V was clipped by 1 base and J by 5 bases; unmatched bases: 3. The CDR3 runs to 14 residues. CDR1 is SGHDT and CDR2 is YYEEEE in the germline V gene. The CDR3 is CASSLIREDNEQFF. CDR3 bases: TGTGCCAGCAGCTTGATCCGGGAGGACAATGAGCAGTTCTTC.

The chain links TRBV29-1 to TRBJ2-3, with D unclear. Germline assignment: CDR1 SQVTM and CDR2 ANQGSEA. This CDR3 is 12 amino acids long. Trimming took 6 bases from V and 1 from J, leaving 8 bases between them. This CDR3 reads CSVSRRTDTQYF. As DNA, the CDR3 is TGCAGCGTCTCCCGGCGCACAGATACGCAGTATTTT.

The chain carries TRBV5-4 and TRBJ1-2; TRBD1 might be the D (5 bases). V lost 4 bases, J lost 6 bases, and 19 bases lay in between. In germline, CDR1 is SGHNT, CDR2 YYREEE (reference sequence). The length of the CDR3 is 15 residues. In DNA form, the CDR3 reads TGTGCCAGCAGCCTTTACGGGGGAGCGACGAATGGCTACACCTTC. Translation: CASSLYGGATNGYTF.

This clonotype was seen only a few times. The J gene is TRBJ2-3, the V gene TRBV4-3; 12 nucleotides line up with TRBD2. The V gene's germline CDR1 is LGHNA and CDR2 YSLEER. The CDR3 consists of 17 residues. The trim removed 2 bases at V and 0 bases at J, leaving 3 bases unmatched. The CDR3 nucleotides are TGCGCCAGCAGCCAATATACTAGCGGGGGGAGCACAGATACGCAGTATTTT. It is translated as CASSQYTSGGSTDTQYF.

This clonotype was seen more than once but under ten times. The rearrangement links TRBV9 to TRBJ1-2; D gene ambiguous. The V end was cut by 3 bases, the J end by 4 bases, with 13 bases between. Germline V gives CDR1 SGDLS, CDR2 YYNGEE. The CDR3 totals 14 residues. In DNA form, the CDR3 reads TGTGCCAGCAGCGGGCCCGGAGTCCGCTATGGCTACACCTTC. It is translated as CASSGPGVRYGYTF.